A single T cell receptor beta chain is shown here with its context. This clonotype turned up a few times. Its antigen is unknown. No qualities accompany the bases; no much larger clone lies one base away. Systemically healthy Caucasian individuals from Russia, around 39 in total and aged 6 to 90 years, were included as donors. Each donor gave around 9 milliliters of peripheral blood, collected into EDTA-treated Vacutainer tubes. Ficoll-Paque density-gradient centrifugation was used to isolate PBMCs, with at least 6.5 million per sample. Total RNA was extracted from PBMCs with Trizol reagent, with at least 6 micrograms obtained per sample. The percentages of naive CD45RAhigh/CD27high T cells were determined by flow cytometry on a PBMC aliquot from every donor. Libraries were made using 5' RACE. A second PCR of roughly 6 to 11 cycles was performed with a sample-barcoded 5' primer and a J-beta primer mix. Each TCR beta cDNA molecule received a unique molecular identifier from a template-switch 5' adaptor carrying 12 random nucleotides. Each sample yielded at least 2.5 million CDR3-containing paired-end reads. The Mint cDNA synthesis kit, primed by a TRBC-specific oligonucleotide, was used to synthesize first-strand cDNA from all RNA. After uracil-DNA glycosylase treatment, a first 18-cycle PCR used universal primers M1SS and BC2_uni_R on all cDNA. From the authors' description of their analysis: Each sample was normalized by randomly selecting 1 million high-quality reads, each carrying a distinct molecular identifier. Instead of being binned into consensus sequences, reads with shared molecular identifiers were discarded. CDR3 identification, clonotype clustering and error correction used MiTCR with a Q25 quality threshold and the strictest error-elimination algorithm. A nonparametric unseen species model using Euler transformation provided a lower-bound estimate of total TCR beta diversity. Using fastp at Q25 and MiXCR, TCRdb reprocessed the public reads and kept productive beta chains. Each entry merges the rows of one CDR3 protein and shows their most common DNA and genes. These V and J calls rely on TCRdb rather than the paper's analysis. The sample table contains roughly 1.9 million distinct CDR3 sequences; only one count was recorded for around 40% of them. The leading ten clones occupy 23% of the sample.

This specimen belongs to a study of blood T cells in healthy people across ages (dated by TCRdb to about 2015). A note on the overall study: In model experiments, roughly one uniquely barcoded TCR beta cDNA molecule per two T cells was captured by template switching. Using the same blood draw, the study looked at two additional independent replicas of 1 million unique cDNA reads for two donors, one aged 18 to 29 and the other aged 80 or older. To avoid experimental bias, donors of different ages were spread randomly across the sequencing lanes. To track age-related changes in TCR beta repertoire diversity, the study relied on deep sequencing normalized with unique cDNA molecular identifiers. Donors were grouped into four age groups: young (average about 15 years), middle-aged (39), aged (over 55) and long-lived (just over 80). Overall study results and their limits: A strong correlation was found between observed TCR beta diversity and the percentage of naive T cells measured by flow cytometry. As age increased, observed TCR beta diversity per million T cells dropped in a roughly linear way, and a significant reduction was already evident by age roughly 40. Estimates of total diversity based on one million sequenced T cells were regarded as lower bounds and as underestimates. Because the CMV infection status of the donors was unknown, age-related changes in expanded clonotypes may potentially have been confounded. Conclusive comparison of naive and antigen-experienced compartments was prevented by the profiling of bulk unsorted PBMCs. The long-lived group showed more naive CD4+ T cells, fewer expanded clones and increased TCR diversity than the aged group, suggesting age selection.

CDR1 and CDR2 are drawn from the germline V gene: SGHTA, FQGNSA. The trim is 1 base for V and 2 bases for J, with a gap of 12 bases between the germline ends. The CDR3 numbers 15 residues from cysteine through phenylalanine. Here the CDR3 DNA is all that survives: 45 bases in frame from base 1. The sequencing input was blood. The sequence was collected from a human donor in good health. Recombination joined TRBV7-2 with TRBJ2-7, with TRBD2 perhaps the D gene, on 6 matching bases. CDR3 reads: CASSLDGWGAYEQYF. The DNA sequence is TGTGCCAGCAGCTTAGATGGGTGGGGGGCCTACGAGCAGTACTTC.